This entry concerns a single TCR beta chain. In the source study's methods: Quantification of nucleated cells was approximated via reference gene primer amplification. The assay was immunoSEQ multiplex PCR, and TCRdb's table has in-frame clones only and misses some. V and J calls plus clone size are reproduced from that table; the DNA served to infer D and trimming. The sample carries 110,000 or so clones, around 85% recorded once. The data stem from a study of blood T cell repertoires in COVID-19. Across the whole study: The study drew acute and convalescent COVID-19 samples from the United States, Italy and Spain. Nucleic acid was either cDNA or gDNA, and it came from T cells, B-cell-depleted T cells, or PBMCs.

Germline-derived CDR1 and CDR2 are SNHLY and FYNNEI. The trim removed 3 bases at V and 2 bases at J, leaving 6 bases unmatched. There are 17 residues in the CDR3. This sequence joins TRBV2 and TRBJ2-3; 12 bases line up with TRBD2. Sequenced input: peripheral blood. The sequence came from a man aged 45 to 65 with acute or convalescent COVID-19. The chain's CDR3 is CASSDRLAGGITDTQYF. CDR3 bases: TGTGCCAGCAGTGATAGGCTAGCGGGGGGGATCACAGATACGCAGTATTTT.